These 8 T cell receptor beta chains originate from one sample sequenced in a study of T cell repertoires in cytomegalovirus infection. MiXCR was run by TCRdb on the reads, yielding one entry per CDR3 protein. The table includes approximately 260,000 distinct CDR3 sequences, over 15% detected once. The material sequenced was CD8+ T cells from PBMCs. The receptors here all came from a human donor in good health (CMV status not recorded). Some clones in this sample may be carry-over from other donors' samples.

Remarks on this clonotype: This may come from a read error, since a much larger clone is one base off. The V call is TRBV4-1, the J call TRBJ2-2; D is perhaps TRBD1 (5 bases). V was trimmed by 0 bases and J by 6 bases, leaving 5 bases between them. Germline V gene sequence: CDR1 MGHRA, CDR2 YSYEKL. The CDR3 sequence is 13 residues long. This CDR3 is CASSQEGPGELFF. The CDR3 DNA reads TGCGCCAGCAGCCAAGAGGGGCCCGGGGAGCTGTTTTTT.

V gene TRBV28 combines with J gene TRBJ2-3; 8 bases line up with TRBD2. The J segment lost 4 bases and the V segment lost 3 bases, leaving 6 bases of the junction unmatched. Germline assignment: CDR1 MDHEN and CDR2 SYDVKM. This CDR3 is built from 15 residues. CDR3 residues: CASSLGGGWSDTQYF. CDR3 sequence (DNA): TGTGCCAGCAGTTTGGGCGGGGGGTGGTCAGATACGCAGTATTTT.

This clonotype was counted ten times or more. V and J are TRBV23-1 and TRBJ2-2; D possibly matches TRBD1 or TRBD2 (5 bases each). Being an ORF, TRBV23-1 has a function that is uncertain. The CDR3 extends over 19 amino acids. V was clipped by 4 bases and J by 4 bases, with 25 bases between them. CDR3 region: CASSPGDRDLRRTTGELFF. CDR3 DNA: TGCGCCAGCAGTCCTGGAGACCGGGACCTCAGGCGGACCACCGGGGAGCTGTTTTTT.

This clonotype was counted ten times or more. The chain is built from TRBV5-1 and TRBJ1-6, with D uncertain. CDR3 length: 13 amino acids. Germline-derived CDR1 and CDR2 are SGHRS and YFSETQ. V was shortened by 2 bases and J by 9 bases, with 9 bases between the two germline ends. The CDR3 bases are TGCGCCAGCAGCTTAATGGGGAGTTCACCCCTCCACTTT. It specifies CASSLMGSSPLHF.

This clonotype was recorded at least ten times. V gene TRBV7-9 combines with J gene TRBJ2-5; 7 positions agree with TRBD1. CDR1 is SEHNR, CDR2 FQNEAQ, per germline (reference sequence). Trimming cost V 3 bases and J 5 bases; bases outside gene matches: 6. The CDR3 consists of 14 residues. The CDR3 protein is CASSFRTGRETQYF. The CDR3 DNA follows: TGTGCCAGCAGCTTCCGGACAGGTCGGGAGACCCAGTACTTC.

This clonotype showed up just a few times. The chain links TRBV20-1 to TRBJ1-5; tentatively, D is TRBD1 (6 bases). Between the trimmed V and J ends, which lost 2 bases and 3 bases, there was a span of 17 bases. The germline V gene encodes CDR1 DFQATT and CDR2 SNEGSKA (reference sequence). The CDR3 spans 16 residues. The CDR3 here is CSARPPIDRYNQPQHF. The CDR3 DNA reads as TGCAGTGCTAGACCCCCGATAGACAGGTACAATCAGCCCCAGCATTTT.

The chain uses TRBV7-9 and TRBJ1-4, with D perhaps TRBD1 (5 bases). There are 15 residues in the CDR3. Trimming removed 5 bases from V and 6 bases from J, with 16 bases in between. Germline values: CDR1 SEHNR, CDR2 FQNEAQ (reference sequence). The CDR3 sequence is CASSPPGGGDEKLFF. CDR3 sequence (DNA): TGTGCCAGCAGCCCCCCCGGGGGGGGAGATGAAAAACTGTTTTTT.

This clonotype was recorded only once. The chain has TRBV27 and TRBJ2-7; 11 bases align to TRBD2. The CDR3 length is 16 residues. V lost 3 bases, J lost 4 bases, and 8 bases stayed unmatched. CDR1 is MNHEY and CDR2 is SMNVEV in the germline V gene (reference sequence). The CDR3 DNA follows: TGTGCCAGCAGTTTGGTTTGGGGGACTAGCGGATACGAGCAGTACTTC. It is translated as CASSLVWGTSGYEQYF.